This TCR beta chain was profiled in a study of early T cells in non-severe SARS-CoV-2 infection. Overall study findings and caveats: There was a bias toward anti-spike CD8 responses in VDJdb matching, which missed private and CD4 specificities.

Unique molecular identifiers were affixed to single, distinct cDNA molecules. TCRdb fed the 5' RACE reads into MiXCR, producing one record per CDR3 protein. The sample holds around 83,000 distinct CDR3 sequences, about 10% seen once. The germline V and J ends were trimmed by 0 bases and 6 bases, with 15 bases remaining between them. Germline values: CDR1 SGHDN, CDR2 FVKESK. The CDR3 spans 16 residues. To note about this clonotype: As yet, its antigen is unknown.

The genes are TRBV14 and TRBJ2-1; TRBD2 might be the D (5 bases). The clonotype was recovered from an adult who was a healthcare worker with PCR-confirmed SARS-CoV-2 infection or an uninfected control (not recorded which). The specimen was whole blood, collected at baseline. The CDR3 coding sequence is TGTGCCAGCAGCCAAGATCCACCCAGACTAATCAATGAGCAGTTCTTC. Translation gives CASSQDPPRLINEQFF.